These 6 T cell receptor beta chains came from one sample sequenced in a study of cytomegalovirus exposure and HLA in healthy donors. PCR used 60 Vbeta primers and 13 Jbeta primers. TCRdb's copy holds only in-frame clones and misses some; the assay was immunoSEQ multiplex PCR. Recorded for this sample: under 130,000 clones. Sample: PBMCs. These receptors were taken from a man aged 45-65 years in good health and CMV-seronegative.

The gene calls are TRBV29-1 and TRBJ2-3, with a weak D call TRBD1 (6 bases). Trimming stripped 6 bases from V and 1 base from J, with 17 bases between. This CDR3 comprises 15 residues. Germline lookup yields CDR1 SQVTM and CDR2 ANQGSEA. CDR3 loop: CSVGLQGEGTDTQYF. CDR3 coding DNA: TGCAGCGTCGGGTTACAGGGAGAGGGCACAGATACGCAGTATTTT.

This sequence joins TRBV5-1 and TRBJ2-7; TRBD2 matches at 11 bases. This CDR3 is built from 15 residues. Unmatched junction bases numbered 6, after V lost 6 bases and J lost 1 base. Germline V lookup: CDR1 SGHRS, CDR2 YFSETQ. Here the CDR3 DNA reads TGCGCCAGCAAGACCGGGACTAGCGGTTCCTACGAGCAGTACTTC. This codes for CASKTGTSGSYEQYF.

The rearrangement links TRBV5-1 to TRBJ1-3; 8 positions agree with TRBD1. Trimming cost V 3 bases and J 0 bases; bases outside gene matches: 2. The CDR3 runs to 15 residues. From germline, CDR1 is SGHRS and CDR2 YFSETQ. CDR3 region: CASSSGTGSGNTIYF. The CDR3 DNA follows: TGCGCCAGCAGCTCCGGGACAGGCTCTGGAAACACCATATATTTT.

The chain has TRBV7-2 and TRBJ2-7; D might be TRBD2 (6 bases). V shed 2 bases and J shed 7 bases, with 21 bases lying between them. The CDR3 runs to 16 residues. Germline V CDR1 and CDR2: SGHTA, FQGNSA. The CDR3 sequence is CASSLNAGRTPGEQYF. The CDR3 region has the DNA TGTGCCAGCAGCTTAAATGCGGGACGGACCCCGGGGGAGCAGTACTTC.

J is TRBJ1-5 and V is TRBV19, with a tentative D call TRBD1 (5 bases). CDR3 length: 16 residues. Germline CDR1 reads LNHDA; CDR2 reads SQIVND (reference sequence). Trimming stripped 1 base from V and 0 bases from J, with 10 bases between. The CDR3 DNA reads TGTGCCAGTAGTATAGTGGGGGGGAGTAGCAATCAGCCCCAGCATTTT. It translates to CASSIVGGSSNQPQHF.

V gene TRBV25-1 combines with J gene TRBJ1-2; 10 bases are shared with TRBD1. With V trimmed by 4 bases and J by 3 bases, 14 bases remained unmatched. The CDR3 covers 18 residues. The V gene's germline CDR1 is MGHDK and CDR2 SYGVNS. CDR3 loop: CASSGRWDRGRSYYGYTF. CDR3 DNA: TGTGCCAGCAGTGGCCGGTGGGACAGGGGCAGGAGTTACTATGGCTACACCTTC.